This entry lists 8 T cell receptor beta chains sequenced from one sample in a study of T cell repertoires in cytomegalovirus infection. For these receptors, no antigen is known. TCRdb recomputed calls from the reads with MiXCR, one row per CDR3 protein. The sample consists of 80,000 or so distinct CDR3 sequences, 20% to 30% of them appearing once. Sequencing was performed on CD8+ T cells from cultured PBMCs, taken from culture after CMV antigen stimulation. Every receptor here comes from a human donor in good health (CMV status not recorded). Some clones in this sample may be carry-over from other donors' samples.

The genes are TRBV11-2 and TRBJ1-1; no clear D gene. CDR1 is SGHAT and CDR2 is FQNNGV in the germline V gene. Trimming removed 7 bases at V and 0 bases at J, with 15 bases between. The CDR3 runs 15 residues. The CDR3: CASIPPTVMNTEAFF. CDR3 nucleotides: TGTGCCAGCATCCCACCGACCGTTATGAACACTGAAGCTTTCTTT.

This clonotype was seen many times. The CDR3 DNA reads as TGTGCCAGCAGTTTTCCGACCTACGAGCAGTACTTC. Protein sequence: CASSFPTYEQYF. The genes are TRBV28 and TRBJ2-7; D call uncertain. CDR3 length equals 12 residues. The V gene lost 3 bases and the J gene lost 2 bases, with 5 bases spanning the gap. From germline, CDR1 is MDHEN and CDR2 SYDVKM.

This clonotype was recorded at least ten times. V and J are TRBV2 and TRBJ1-4, with 7 nucleotides matching TRBD1. After removal of 2 bases from V and 2 bases from J, the junction contained 8 bases not matched to a gene. This CDR3 spans 17 amino acids. The germline CDR1 and CDR2 sequences are SNHLY and FYNNEI. The CDR3 bases are TGTGCCAGCAGTGAACCAGGGGGGCGTAGGACTAATGAAAAACTGTTTTTT. Translating it yields CASSEPGGRRTNEKLFF.

This clonotype was counted between two and nine times. The chain employs TRBV4-2 and TRBJ2-7; D remains unclear. Germline CDR1 LGHNA, CDR2 YNFKEQ. The length of the CDR3 is 15 residues. Between the trimmed V and J ends, which lost 3 bases and 3 bases, there was a span of 15 bases. The CDR3, as DNA: TGTGCCAGCAGCCAGGAATTTATGGGCTACTACGAGCAGTACTTC. Its protein product is CASSQEFMGYYEQYF.

This clonotype was picked up many times. The chain couples TRBV6-1 to TRBJ2-1; TRBD1 agrees at 7 bases. Germline V gives CDR1 MNHNS, CDR2 SASEGT. V lost 5 bases, J lost 7 bases, and 5 bases stayed unmatched. This CDR3 spans 13 amino acids. Written as DNA, the CDR3 is TGTGCCAGCAGTCCCTGGACAGGAAATGAGCAGTTCTTC. Translation: CASSPWTGNEQFF.

This clonotype was observed a single time. The V call is TRBV4-3, the J call TRBJ2-1; 9 bases match TRBD2. Germline V gives CDR1 LGHNA, CDR2 YSLEER. The CDR3 is 16 residues long. J was trimmed by 7 bases and V by 0 bases; bases with no gene match: 7. CDR3 protein: CASSQDAGLANNEQFF. The CDR3 DNA follows: TGCGCCAGCAGCCAAGATGCAGGACTAGCGAATAATGAGCAGTTCTTC.

Ten or more counts support this clonotype. The chain recombines TRBV6-1 with TRBJ2-1; D may be TRBD2 (6 bases). Germline V gives CDR1 MNHNS, CDR2 SASEGT. V was shortened by 5 bases and J by 0 bases, with 14 bases between the two germline ends. The CDR3 covers 16 residues. The CDR3 sequence: CASSSFLADSYNEQFF. DNA for the CDR3: TGTGCCAGCAGTAGTTTTTTAGCGGACTCCTACAATGAGCAGTTCTTC.

V gene TRBV5-4 combines with J gene TRBJ1-1; D gene unclear. V lost 6 bases to trimming and J lost 4 bases, with 10 bases between them. This CDR3 region has 12 residues. Germline V CDR1 and CDR2: SGHNT, YYREEE (reference sequence). The CDR3 nucleotides are TGTGCCAGCAACGTGGAGGGCACTGAAGCTTTCTTT. Its protein product is CASNVEGTEAFF. The whole variable domain, filled in from reference TRBV5-4 and TRBJ1-1, reads ETGVTQSPTHLIKTRGQQVTLRCSSQSGHNTVSWYQQALGQGPQFIFQYYREEENGRGNFPPRFSGLQFPNYSSELNVNALELDDSALYLCASNVEGTEAFFGQGTRLTVV.